The 3 T cell receptor beta chains listed next were all sequenced from one sample in a study of cytomegalovirus exposure and HLA in healthy donors. PCR used 60 Vbeta primers and 13 Jbeta primers. Generated by immunoSEQ multiplex PCR, the TCRdb table keeps only in-frame clones and is missing some. Seen here are around 90,000 clones, around three quarters observed once, and the top ten hold 0.57%. Sequenced material: PBMCs. Receptor source: a young man in good health and CMV-seronegative.

The rearrangement joins TRBV7-9 to TRBJ1-1; a possible D gene is TRBD1 (6 bases). Germline lookup yields CDR1 SEHNR and CDR2 FQNEAQ (reference sequence). Between the trimmed V and J ends, which lost 0 bases and 4 bases, there was a span of 9 bases. The CDR3 is 14 residues long. In DNA, the CDR3 is TGTGCCAGCAGCTTAGCGGGAGGGGGCACTGAAGCTTTCTTT. Amino acids: CASSLAGGGTEAFF.

This clone has only one observation. The chain couples TRBV7-9 to TRBJ2-1; 9 nucleotides line up with TRBD1. The CDR3 spans 16 residues. Germline CDR1 is SEHNR and CDR2 is FQNEAQ (reference sequence). The J segment lost 6 bases and the V segment lost 4 bases, leaving 10 bases of the junction unmatched. CDR3 amino acids: CASSSTLGTGLNEQFF. CDR3 sequence (DNA): TGTGCCAGCAGCTCTACTCTTGGGACAGGGCTCAATGAGCAGTTCTTC.

The V gene is TRBV4-1, the J gene TRBJ1-4, with 11 bases lining up with TRBD1. The germline CDR1 and CDR2 sequences are MGHRA and YSYEKL. V lost 4 bases to trimming and J lost 5 bases; unmatched junction nucleotides: 9. The CDR3 runs to 17 residues. CDR3 in amino acids: CASSPRTGGAGNEKLFF. The DNA of the CDR3 is TGCGCCAGCAGCCCCCGGACAGGGGGCGCGGGGAATGAAAAACTGTTTTTT.